The rows below give T cell receptor beta chains drawn from one sample of a study of T cell clonotyping in hematopoietic cell transplantation. The assay was immunoSEQ multiplex PCR, and TCRdb's table has in-frame clones only and misses some. The repertoire holds about 6,500 clones, with under 98% as singletons. The sequencing used peripheral blood mononuclear cells, collected before stem cell transplant. The receptors here all came from a man aged 65 to 79 with acute myeloid leukemia. Some clones in this sample may be carry-over from other donors' samples. The CDR3 runs from the conserved cysteine through the conserved F or W. The D gene is left open where the match is weak. Some rows mark clone size as missing; the rest say once, few, many or name a class of expanded clone.

>NA|TRBJ2-2|TRBV11-3|NA
CASSLEGRGTGELFF
TGTGCCAGCAGCTTAGAGGGCAGGGGTACCGGGGAGCTGTTTTTT
>TRBD2|TRBJ2-6|TRBV9|NA
CASSEGLAGSSGANVLTF
TGTGCCAGCAGCGAGGGACTAGCGGGTTCCTCTGGGGCCAACGTCCTGACTTTC
>NA|TRBJ2-7|TRBV20-1|NA
CSARDEGEQYF
TGCAGTGCTAGAGATGAGGGTGAGCAGTACTTC
>NA|TRBJ1-6|TRBV15|NA
CATSRGGRWDNSPLHF
TGTGCCACCAGCAGAGGGGGGAGATGGGATAATTCACCCCTCCACTTT
>TRBD1|TRBJ1-2|TRBV6-1|NA
CASSDWVGGGGYTF
TGTGCCAGCAGTGATTGGGTAGGGGGCGGTGGCTACACCTTC
>TRBD1|TRBJ2-7|TRBV7-2|NA
CASSLVAGGYEQYF
TGTGCCAGCAGCTTAGTGGCAGGGGGCTACGAGCAGTACTTC
>NA|TRBJ1-2|TRBV6-4|NA
CASSDPQRYGYTF
TGTGCCAGCAGTGACCCACAGCGCTATGGCTACACCTTC
>NA|TRBJ1-6|TRBV6-5|NA
CASRQGDSPLHF
TGTGCCAGCAGACAGGGTGATTCACCCCTCCACTTT
>NA|TRBJ1-2|TRBV28|NA
CASRGRYGYTF
TGTGCCAGCAGGGGACGTTATGGCTACACCTTC
>NA|TRBJ2-2|TRBV19|NA
CASSSGLNTGELFF
TGTGCCAGTAGTTCCGGATTGAACACCGGGGAGCTGTTTTTT
>NA|TRBJ2-1|TRBV7-9|once
CASSFSGVAQFF
TGTGCCAGCAGCTTTTCAGGGGTTGCCCAGTTCTTC
>TRBD1|TRBJ2-7|TRBV2|NA
CASNQGQGYDEQYF
TGTGCCAGCAACCAGGGACAGGGTTACGACGAGCAGTACTTC
>NA|TRBJ1-5|TRBV7-2|NA
CASSLELGPRPQHF
TGTGCCAGCAGCTTAGAGTTGGGTCCTCGGCCCCAGCATTTT
>TRBD2|TRBJ2-3|TRBV7-6|NA
CASSLGLAGVSDTQYF
TGTGCCAGCAGCCTCGGACTAGCGGGGGTATCAGATACGCAGTATTTT
>NA|TRBJ1-1|TRBV7-9|NA
CASSPSFSTEAFF
TGTGCCAGCAGCCCTTCCTTTAGCACTGAAGCTTTCTTT
>NA|TRBJ1-5|TRBV28|NA
CASSPGLNQPQHF
TGTGCCAGCAGTCCGGGGCTCAATCAGCCCCAGCATTTT
>NA|TRBJ2-2|TRBV9|large
CASSWRNTGELFF
TGTGCCAGCAGCTGGCGGAACACCGGGGAGCTGTTTTTT
>TRBD1|TRBJ2-7|TRBV9|NA
CASSPIPGQTYEQYF
TGTGCCAGCAGCCCTATTCCGGGACAGACCTACGAGCAGTACTTC